The T cell receptor beta chain described here comes from a study of sequential checkpoint blockade in melanoma. TCRdb's table, derived via immunoSEQ multiplex PCR, lists solely in-frame clones and lacks some. The table records under 20,000 clones, roughly 80% of them present only once. Indicated treatment: randomized to nivolumab then ipilimumab (arm A) or the reverse (arm B). PBMC sorting kept live CD3+CD8+ cells without CD19 or CD56. The clonotype comes from a human donor with melanoma. Sequenced material: CD8+ T cells sorted from blood (inferred from file names), taken from a patient given nivolumab and ipilimumab in sequence.

CDR3 nucleotide sequence: TGTGCCAGCAGCCGACTAGCGGGGCGCTACAATGAGCAGTTCTTC. Translating gives CASSRLAGRYNEQFF. This chain uses TRBV6-5 with TRBJ2-1, with TRBD2 identical over 11 bases. There are 15 residues in the CDR3. V trimming: 6 bases; J trimming: 3 bases; junction bases outside the gene matches: 4. The V gene's germline CDR1 is MNHEY and CDR2 SVGAGI.